A selection of T cell receptor beta chains follows, all from one sample in a study of T cells in localized non-small cell lung cancer. This table comes from immunoSEQ multiplex PCR, and its TCRdb copy is limited to in-frame clones, with some not included. The sample has around 41,000 clones, 85% to 90% seen once. The sample in question was peripheral blood, obtained before any cancer treatment. These receptor sequences come from a female donor older than 55 with stage I squamous cell lung carcinoma. The CDR3 runs from the conserved cysteine through the conserved F or W. A D gene is named only where the DNA matches it firmly. Where a row states a size, it is once, few, many or the class of an expanded clone; other rows omit it.

TRBJ2-1 | NA | TRBV11-3 | NA | CASSQNEQFF | TGTGCCAGCAGCCAGAATGAGCAGTTCTTC
TRBJ2-3 | NA | TRBV27 | TRBD1 | CASSSWGQGGTDTQYF | TGTGCCAGCAGTTCTTGGGGACAGGGAGGTACAGATACGCAGTATTTT
TRBJ1-2 | NA | TRBV7-9 | NA | CASSPGPDINYGYTF | TGTGCCAGCAGCCCGGGGCCGGACATTAACTATGGCTACACCTTC
TRBJ2-2 | NA | TRBV6-5 | NA | CASSWMRDTGELFF | TGTGCCAGCAGTTGGATGAGGGACACCGGGGAGCTGTTTTTT
TRBJ2-3 | NA | TRBV6-1 | TRBD1 | CASSGRTGATDTQYF | TGTGCCAGCAGTGGCAGGACAGGGGCCACAGATACGCAGTATTTT
TRBJ1-4 | NA | TRBV7-9 | NA | CASSFPNEKLFF | TGTGCCAGCAGCTTTCCGAATGAAAAACTGTTTTTT
TRBJ2-7 | NA | TRBV11-1 | NA | CASSFIDYEQYF | TGTGCCAGCAGCTTTATCGACTACGAGCAGTACTTC
TRBJ2-5 | NA | TRBV2 | NA | CASSGTEETQYF | TGTGCCAGCAGTGGGACAGAAGAGACCCAGTACTTC
TRBJ1-2 | NA | TRBV19 | TRBD1 | CASSSDRFGYTF | TGTGCCAGTAGTTCGGACAGGTTTGGCTACACCTTC
TRBJ2-3 | NA | TRBV10-1 | TRBD1 | CASSEGSRGRSADTQYF | TGCGCCAGCAGTGAGGGGTCGAGGGGGCGTTCGGCAGATACGCAGTATTTT
TRBJ1-2 | NA | TRBV7-2 | TRBD1 | CASSPIGQDGEGYGYTF | TGTGCCAGCAGCCCTATTGGACAGGACGGGGAAGGGTATGGCTACACCTTC
TRBJ1-2 | NA | TRBV6-1 | NA | CASSYGNGYTF | TGTGCCAGCAGTTACGGGAACGGCTACACCTTC
TRBJ2-4 | NA | TRBV19 | TRBD1 | CASSIATGGLHF | TGTGCCAGTAGTATCGCAACAGGGGGCCTCCACTTC
TRBJ2-3 | NA | TRBV10-3 | NA | CAISESGRIRATQYF | TGTGCCATCAGTGAGTCCGGACGGATCAGAGCTACGCAGTATTTT
TRBJ1-4 | NA | TRBV18 | TRBD1 | CASSPPTGGTNEKLFF | TGTGCCAGCTCACCCCCGACAGGGGGCACTAATGAAAAACTGTTTTTT
TRBJ2-3 | NA | TRBV9 | TRBD2 | CASSVRAGEVADTQYF | TGTGCCAGCAGCGTACGAGCGGGAGAGGTCGCAGATACGCAGTATTTT
TRBJ2-1 | NA | TRBV7-8 | TRBD2 | CASSLLAGGNEQFF | TGTGCCAGCAGCTTACTAGCGGGAGGAAATGAGCAGTTCTTC
TRBJ2-3 | NA | TRBV10-3 | NA | CAIKRIDTDTQYF | TGTGCCATCAAACGGATTGACACAGATACGCAGTATTTT
TRBJ1-5 | NA | TRBV6-5 | TRBD1 | CASSRQGGNQPQHF | TGTGCCAGCAGTCGACAGGGAGGAAATCAGCCCCAGCATTTT
TRBJ2-7 | NA | TRBV7-8 | NA | CASSLGIAGLEQYF | TGTGCCAGCAGCTTAGGAATTGCGGGGCTCGAGCAGTACTTC
TRBJ2-4 | NA | TRBV19 | NA | CASSIWGTGAKNIQYF | TGTGCCAGTAGTATTTGGGGGACGGGAGCCAAAAACATTCAGTACTTC
TRBJ2-7 | NA | TRBV5-3 | TRBD1 | CATGQGPISYEQYF | TGTGCCACCGGACAGGGGCCTATCTCCTACGAGCAGTACTTC
TRBJ1-2 | NA | TRBV19 | NA | CASNNMASTANYGYTF | TGTGCCAGTAATAATATGGCTAGCACGGCGAACTATGGCTACACCTTC
TRBJ2-5 | NA | TRBV2 | NA | CASSERKAQETQYF | TGTGCCAGCAGTGAACGGAAGGCCCAAGAGACCCAGTACTTC
TRBJ1-6 | NA | TRBV9 | NA | CASVLGGSNSPLHF | TGTGCCAGCGTCCTTGGGGGGAGCAATTCACCCCTCCACTTT
TRBJ2-5 | NA | TRBV30 | NA | CAWSLIGGRETQYF | TGTGCCTGGAGCCTGATCGGAGGGCGGGAGACCCAGTACTTC
TRBJ2-7 | NA | TRBV5-1 | TRBD1 | CASSTGTGRDEQYF | TGCGCCAGCAGCACCGGGACAGGGAGGGACGAGCAGTACTTC
TRBJ1-1 | NA | TRBV6-5 | NA | CASSYSKGTHTEAFF | TGTGCCAGCAGTTATAGTAAGGGGACGCACACTGAAGCTTTCTTT
TRBJ1-2 | NA | TRBV10-3 | NA | CAITQTATYGYTF | TGTGCCATCACTCAGACAGCTACCTATGGCTACACCTTC
TRBJ2-7 | NA | TRBV9 | NA | CASSVGTTKEQYF | TGTGCCAGCAGCGTAGGGACTACTAAAGAGCAGTACTTC
TRBJ1-2 | NA | TRBV6-5 | NA | CASSYRGRNYGYTF | TGTGCCAGCAGTTACAGGGGCAGGAACTATGGCTACACCTTC
TRBJ2-5 | NA | TRBV11-3 | NA | CASSSETLRMTQYF | TGTGCCAGCAGCTCTGAGACCCTACGGATGACCCAGTACTTC
TRBJ2-7 | NA | TRBV23-1 | TRBD2 | CASSQPGGEQYF | TGCGCCAGCAGTCAACCGGGGGGCGAGCAGTACTTC
TRBJ2-3 | NA | TRBV18 | NA | CASSGDGGTDTQYF | TGTGCCAGCTCAGGGGACGGCGGCACAGATACGCAGTATTTT
TRBJ1-1 | NA | TRBV4-1 | TRBD1 | CASSQAQGVNTEAFF | TGCGCCAGCAGCCAAGCACAGGGGGTGAACACTGAAGCTTTCTTT
TRBJ2-7 | once | TRBV7-8 | NA | CASSLGFRIEQYF | TGTGCCAGCAGCTTAGGTTTTAGGATCGAGCAGTACTTC
TRBJ2-7 | few | TRBV7-2 | NA | CASSLRFYEQYF | TGTGCCAGCAGCTTACGGTTCTACGAGCAGTACTTC
TRBJ2-2 | NA | TRBV27 | TRBD1 | CASSPQGGPTGELFF | TGTGCCAGCAGTCCTCAAGGGGGCCCAACCGGGGAGCTGTTTTTT
TRBJ2-3 | NA | TRBV7-2 | TRBD2 | CASSRLGGGTDTQYF | TGTGCCAGCAGTCGATTAGGCGGGGGGACAGATACGCAGTATTTT
TRBJ2-7 | NA | TRBV5-1 | TRBD2 | CASSSSGRAHEQYF | TGCGCCAGCAGTTCTAGCGGGAGGGCCCACGAGCAGTACTTC
TRBJ2-3 | NA | TRBV5-6 | TRBD2 | CASSLRTSGSDTQYF | TGTGCCAGCAGCTTAAGGACTAGCGGGAGCGATACGCAGTATTTT
TRBJ2-1 | few | TRBV6-1 | NA | CASSEAATGDEQFF | TGTGCCAGCAGTGAAGCTGCGACGGGAGATGAGCAGTTCTTC
TRBJ2-1 | NA | TRBV29-1 | NA | CSGIGSGAFYNEQFF | TGCAGCGGGATTGGGTCCGGGGCATTCTACAATGAGCAGTTCTTC
TRBJ1-1 | once | TRBV4-3 | NA | CASSQDGARYTEAFF | TGCGCCAGCAGCCAAGATGGGGCCAGGTACACTGAAGCTTTCTTT
TRBJ1-2 | NA | TRBV5-8 | NA | CASTIRQTYGYTF | TGTGCCAGCACCATCCGACAGACCTATGGCTACACCTTC